The sequence of this T cell receptor (beta chain) was determined in a study of response to subunit inactivated influenza vaccine. Study-level findings and limits: Each seasonal influenza vaccination, the authors suggested, recruits few new T cells.

V dropped 0 bases and J dropped 3 bases, with 14 bases sitting between them. The CDR3 contains 17 residues. This clonotype was recorded many times. Its specificity is unknown. MiXCR was run by TCRdb on the RT-PCR reads, yielding one entry per CDR3 protein. This table has about 520,000 distinct CDR3 sequences, around 7.7% appearing once. This specimen was PBMCs from blood, taken approximately 25 months after vaccination. The rearrangement uses TRBV12-3 or TRBV12-4 and TRBJ2-2; D is ambiguous. The receptor's source is a man between 50 and 75 years old who received an inactivated influenza vaccine. CDR3 sequence reads: CASSLATARTYTGELFF. For the CDR3, the DNA is TGTGCCAGCAGTTTAGCGACGGCTAGAACGTACACCGGGGAGCTGTTTTTT.